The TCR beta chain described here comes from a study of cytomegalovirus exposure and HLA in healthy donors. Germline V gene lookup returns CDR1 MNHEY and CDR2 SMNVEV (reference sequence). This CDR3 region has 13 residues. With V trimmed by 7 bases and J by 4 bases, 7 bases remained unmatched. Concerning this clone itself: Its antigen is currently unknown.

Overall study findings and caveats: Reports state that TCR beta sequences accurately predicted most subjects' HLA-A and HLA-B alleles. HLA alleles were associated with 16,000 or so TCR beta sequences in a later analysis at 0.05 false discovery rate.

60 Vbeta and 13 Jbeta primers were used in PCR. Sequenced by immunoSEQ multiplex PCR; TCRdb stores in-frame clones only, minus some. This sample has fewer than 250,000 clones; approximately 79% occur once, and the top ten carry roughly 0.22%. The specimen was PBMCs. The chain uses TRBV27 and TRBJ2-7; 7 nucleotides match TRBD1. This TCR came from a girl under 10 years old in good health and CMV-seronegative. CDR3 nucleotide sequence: TGTGCCAGCACTGGCCCAGGGGGTTACGAGCAGTACTTC. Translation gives CASTGPGGYEQYF.